This is a list of T cell receptor beta chains from one sample in a study of OX40 agonist ivuxolimab in advanced cancers. Clones were read by immunoSEQ multiplex PCR, and TCRdb kept only the in-frame ones, dropping some. The profile covers over 100,000 clones, with under 95% appearing a single time and under 1.3% taken by the ten largest. Source: CD4+ or CD8+ T cells sorted from blood, taken in a trial of the OX40 agonist ivuxolimab. These receptors came from an adult with an advanced solid tumor such as melanoma, head and neck, liver or kidney cancer. Both conserved end residues are part of each CDR3. Fields, in order: D gene, J gene, clone size, V gene, CDR3 protein, CDR3 DNA. A D gene is named only where the DNA matches it firmly. Size values are once, few and many counts, or a class for expanded clones, and some rows have none.

d_gene: TRBD1
j_gene: TRBJ1-5
abundance: NA
v_gene: TRBV9
CDR3aa: CASSVSVTGNQPQHF
CDR3nt: TGTGCCAGCAGCGTAAGTGTGACAGGGAATCAGCCCCAGCATTTT

d_gene: NA
j_gene: TRBJ2-7
abundance: NA
v_gene: TRBV9
CDR3aa: CASSVDQGISEQYF
CDR3nt: TGTGCCAGCAGCGTAGACCAGGGAATCAGCGAGCAGTACTTC

d_gene: TRBD1
j_gene: TRBJ1-1
abundance: NA
v_gene: TRBV7-6
CDR3aa: CASSLRPAGGPADTEAFF
CDR3nt: TGTGCCAGCAGCCTAAGGCCGGCAGGGGGACCCGCGGACACTGAAGCTTTCTTT

d_gene: NA
j_gene: TRBJ1-3
abundance: NA
v_gene: TRBV6-5
CDR3aa: CASHGGYSGNTIYF
CDR3nt: TGTGCCAGTCACGGGGGCTACTCTGGAAACACCATATATTTT

d_gene: NA
j_gene: TRBJ1-2
abundance: NA
v_gene: TRBV19
CDR3aa: CASSIGAVGYGYTF
CDR3nt: TGTGCCAGTAGTATAGGGGCCGTGGGCTATGGCTACACCTTC

d_gene: NA
j_gene: TRBJ1-4
abundance: NA
v_gene: TRBV9
CDR3aa: CASSVDGNEKLFF
CDR3nt: TGTGCCAGCAGCGTAGATGGGAATGAAAAACTGTTTTTT

d_gene: TRBD1
j_gene: TRBJ2-5
abundance: NA
v_gene: TRBV11-2
CDR3aa: CASSRGSGTGGVETQYF
CDR3nt: TGTGCCAGCAGCCGTGGCTCCGGGACAGGGGGCGTAGAGACCCAGTACTTC

d_gene: NA
j_gene: TRBJ1-4
abundance: NA
v_gene: TRBV18
CDR3aa: CASSPPGRNEKLFF
CDR3nt: TGTGCCAGCTCACCCCCGGGCAGAAATGAAAAACTGTTTTTT

d_gene: TRBD1
j_gene: TRBJ1-2
abundance: NA
v_gene: TRBV5-4
CDR3aa: CASSPGTGIGGYTF
CDR3nt: TGTGCCAGCAGCCCCGGGACAGGGATCGGGGGCTACACCTTC

d_gene: TRBD2
j_gene: TRBJ2-7
abundance: NA
v_gene: TRBV11-2
CDR3aa: CASSQEGSGGGYEQYF
CDR3nt: TGCGCCAGCAGCCAAGAAGGATCAGGCGGGGGCTACGAGCAGTACTTC

d_gene: TRBD1
j_gene: TRBJ2-5
abundance: NA
v_gene: TRBV5-1
CDR3aa: CASSNDRVETQYF
CDR3nt: TGCGCCAGCAGCAATGACAGGGTAGAGACCCAGTACTTC

d_gene: NA
j_gene: TRBJ2-7
abundance: NA
v_gene: TRBV7-2
CDR3aa: CASSFRDLYEQYF
CDR3nt: TGTGCCAGCAGCTTCCGGGACCTCTACGAGCAGTACTTC

d_gene: NA
j_gene: TRBJ2-1
abundance: NA
v_gene: TRBV14
CDR3aa: CASSPGSMSNEQFF
CDR3nt: TGTGCCAGCAGCCCCGGTAGTATGTCGAATGAGCAGTTCTTC

d_gene: NA
j_gene: TRBJ1-4
abundance: NA
v_gene: TRBV7-2
CDR3aa: CASSPGRLEKLFF
CDR3nt: TGTGCCAGCAGCCCGGGACGATTAGAAAAACTGTTTTTT

d_gene: NA
j_gene: TRBJ2-3
abundance: NA
v_gene: TRBV6-6
CDR3aa: CASSYSGPPSNTQYF
CDR3nt: TGTGCCAGCAGTTACTCGGGCCCGCCATCAAATACGCAGTATTTT

d_gene: NA
j_gene: TRBJ1-2
abundance: NA
v_gene: TRBV28
CDR3aa: CASRTDRGPAYGYTF
CDR3nt: TGTGCCAGCAGGACGGATCGGGGACCGGCCTATGGCTACACCTTC

d_gene: TRBD2
j_gene: TRBJ2-7
abundance: NA
v_gene: TRBV27
CDR3aa: CASSFGAGAHYEQYF
CDR3nt: TGTGCCAGCAGTTTCGGAGCGGGGGCCCACTACGAGCAGTACTTC

d_gene: NA
j_gene: TRBJ1-3
abundance: NA
v_gene: TRBV6-5
CDR3aa: CAVQAPGNTIYF
CDR3nt: TGTGCCGTACAGGCTCCTGGAAACACCATATATTTT

d_gene: NA
j_gene: TRBJ2-5
abundance: NA
v_gene: TRBV10-3
CDR3aa: CAISDRETQYF
CDR3nt: TGTGCCATCAGTGACCGGGAGACCCAGTACTTC

d_gene: NA
j_gene: TRBJ1-2
abundance: NA
v_gene: TRBV19
CDR3aa: CASSIASSGLYGYTF
CDR3nt: TGTGCCAGTAGTATAGCATCCTCGGGGCTCTATGGCTACACCTTC

d_gene: NA
j_gene: TRBJ1-2
abundance: NA
v_gene: TRBV21-1
CDR3aa: CASSSGQGMNYGYTF
CDR3nt: TGTGCCAGCAGCTCGGGACAGGGGATGAACTATGGCTACACCTTC

d_gene: NA
j_gene: TRBJ2-1
abundance: once
v_gene: TRBV5-1
CDR3aa: CASSLGNSRANEQFF
CDR3nt: TGCGCCAGCAGCTTGGGGAACAGCCGGGCGAATGAGCAGTTCTTC

d_gene: NA
j_gene: TRBJ2-2
abundance: NA
v_gene: TRBV7-2
CDR3aa: CASSSRTGELFF
CDR3nt: TGTGCCAGCAGCTCCCGGACCGGGGAGCTGTTTTTT

d_gene: NA
j_gene: TRBJ2-2
abundance: NA
v_gene: TRBV5-1
CDR3aa: CASSLRAGSNTGELFF
CDR3nt: TGCGCCAGCAGCTTGCGCGCGGGCTCGAACACCGGGGAGCTGTTTTTT

d_gene: NA
j_gene: TRBJ2-3
abundance: NA
v_gene: TRBV5-6
CDR3aa: CASSLMTRIGDTQYF
CDR3nt: TGTGCCAGCAGCTTGATGACGCGCATCGGAGATACGCAGTATTTT

d_gene: NA
j_gene: TRBJ2-7
abundance: NA
v_gene: TRBV7-2
CDR3aa: CASSGPRGSSGYEQYF
CDR3nt: TGTGCCAGCAGCGGCCCGCGGGGCTCCTCGGGCTACGAGCAGTACTTC

d_gene: NA
j_gene: TRBJ2-2
abundance: NA
v_gene: TRBV7-3
CDR3aa: CASSISNTGELFF
CDR3nt: TGTGCCAGCAGCATTTCGAACACCGGGGAGCTGTTTTTT

d_gene: TRBD1
j_gene: TRBJ2-1
abundance: NA
v_gene: TRBV28
CDR3aa: CASSSVDRGTNEQFF
CDR3nt: TGTGCCAGCAGTTCAGTGGACAGGGGAACCAATGAGCAGTTCTTC

d_gene: NA
j_gene: TRBJ2-3
abundance: NA
v_gene: TRBV5-1
CDR3aa: CASRSGTDTSTDTQYF
CDR3nt: TGCGCCAGCAGGTCCGGGACGGATACTAGCACAGATACGCAGTATTTT

d_gene: NA
j_gene: TRBJ1-2
abundance: NA
v_gene: TRBV5-4
CDR3aa: CASSLNNYGYTF
CDR3nt: TGTGCCAGCAGCTTGAACAACTATGGCTACACCTTC

d_gene: NA
j_gene: TRBJ2-7
abundance: NA
v_gene: TRBV7-8
CDR3aa: CASSLLGHAYEQYF
CDR3nt: TGTGCCAGCAGCTTACTAGGGCATGCCTACGAGCAGTACTTC

d_gene: NA
j_gene: TRBJ1-3
abundance: NA
v_gene: TRBV6-6
CDR3aa: CASSYGGTGSGNTIYF
CDR3nt: TGTGCCAGCAGTTACGGGGGCACCGGCTCTGGAAACACCATATATTTT

d_gene: TRBD1
j_gene: TRBJ1-1
abundance: NA
v_gene: TRBV5-1
CDR3aa: CASSSFGQGEEFF
CDR3nt: TGCGCCAGCAGCTCCTTCGGACAGGGGGAGGAGTTCTTT

d_gene: TRBD2
j_gene: TRBJ2-1
abundance: NA
v_gene: TRBV5-4
CDR3aa: CASSLAVAGYNEQFF
CDR3nt: TGTGCCAGCAGCTTGGCGGTAGCGGGCTACAATGAGCAGTTCTTC

d_gene: TRBD2
j_gene: TRBJ2-1
abundance: NA
v_gene: TRBV7-2
CDR3aa: CASSFVQREGGQFF
CDR3nt: TGTGCCAGCAGCTTTGTCCAGCGGGAGGGGGGTCAGTTCTTC

d_gene: TRBD2
j_gene: TRBJ2-1
abundance: NA
v_gene: TRBV10-1
CDR3aa: CASRLAGEAEQFF
CDR3nt: TGCGCCAGCCGACTAGCGGGAGAGGCTGAGCAGTTCTTC

d_gene: NA
j_gene: TRBJ2-1
abundance: NA
v_gene: TRBV9
CDR3aa: CASSVGYSSYNEQFF
CDR3nt: TGTGCCAGCAGCGTAGGCTACAGCTCCTACAATGAGCAGTTCTTC

d_gene: NA
j_gene: TRBJ2-7
abundance: NA
v_gene: TRBV7-7
CDR3aa: CASSTNEGPAYEQYF
CDR3nt: TGTGCTAGCAGCACGAACGAGGGTCCCGCCTACGAGCAGTACTTC

d_gene: NA
j_gene: TRBJ1-2
abundance: NA
v_gene: TRBV5-4
CDR3aa: CASRPGGGAGANYGYTF
CDR3nt: TGTGCCAGCAGGCCCGGGGGAGGGGCGGGCGCTAACTATGGCTACACCTTC

d_gene: TRBD2
j_gene: TRBJ2-3
abundance: NA
v_gene: TRBV2
CDR3aa: CASGGGPQRGGGDTQYF
CDR3nt: TGTGCCAGCGGGGGGGGCCCCCAACGGGGGGGCGGCGACACGCAGTATTTT

d_gene: NA
j_gene: TRBJ2-5
abundance: once
v_gene: TRBV19
CDR3aa: CASSPLPGAETQYF
CDR3nt: TGTGCCAGTAGCCCTCTCCCGGGGGCAGAGACCCAGTACTTC

d_gene: NA
j_gene: TRBJ2-1
abundance: NA
v_gene: TRBV6-5
CDR3aa: CASSRAPLLGRQFF
CDR3nt: TGTGCCAGCAGTAGGGCACCCTTGCTGGGTAGGCAGTTCTTC

d_gene: NA
j_gene: TRBJ1-1
abundance: once
v_gene: TRBV16
CDR3aa: CASSPQGGETTEAFF
CDR3nt: TGTGCCAGCAGCCCTCAGGGCGGGGAGACCACTGAAGCTTTCTTT

d_gene: NA
j_gene: TRBJ1-2
abundance: NA
v_gene: TRBV5-1
CDR3aa: CASSLPHPYGYTF
CDR3nt: TGCGCCAGCAGCCTACCTCACCCTTATGGCTACACCTTC

d_gene: NA
j_gene: TRBJ2-1
abundance: NA
v_gene: TRBV5-1
CDR3aa: CASSLEVTYNEQFF
CDR3nt: TGCGCCAGCAGCTTGGAAGTCACTTACAATGAGCAGTTCTTC

d_gene: NA
j_gene: TRBJ1-2
abundance: NA
v_gene: TRBV4-2
CDR3aa: CASSQGRDAYGYTF
CDR3nt: TGTGCCAGCAGCCAAGGGAGGGACGCATATGGCTACACCTTC

d_gene: NA
j_gene: TRBJ2-1
abundance: NA
v_gene: TRBV5-1
CDR3aa: CASSLRGAGNEQFF
CDR3nt: TGCGCCAGCAGCTTGCGGGGGGCAGGCAATGAGCAGTTCTTC

d_gene: NA
j_gene: TRBJ2-4
abundance: NA
v_gene: TRBV18
CDR3aa: CASSPGLSLGEENIQYF
CDR3nt: TGTGCCAGCTCACCGGGGCTTAGCTTGGGGGAAGAAAACATTCAGTACTTC

d_gene: NA
j_gene: TRBJ1-2
abundance: NA
v_gene: TRBV6-5
CDR3aa: CASSSTRTVNGYTF
CDR3nt: TGTGCCAGCAGTTCCACACGGACAGTGAATGGCTACACCTTC

d_gene: NA
j_gene: TRBJ2-7
abundance: NA
v_gene: TRBV6-5
CDR3aa: CASSYGGKTYEQYF
CDR3nt: TGTGCCAGCAGTTACGGGGGGAAAACCTACGAGCAGTACTTC